Each of the 5 T cell receptor beta chains below was sequenced from the same sample in a study of cytomegalovirus exposure and HLA in healthy donors. The PCR was carried out with 60 Vbeta primers and 13 Jbeta primers. TCRdb keeps only in-frame clones here, not all; method: immunoSEQ multiplex PCR. The sample lists 120,000 or so clones; 74% were seen once. Material for sequencing was PBMCs. The receptors stem from a man aged 40-49 years in good health and CMV-seropositive.

The chain has TRBV7-9 and TRBJ2-1, with D unclear. The CDR3 totals 12 residues. Trimming took 2 bases from V and 7 from J, leaving 6 bases between them. In germline, CDR1 is SEHNR, CDR2 FQNEAQ (reference sequence). The CDR3 reads CASSLYGNEQFF. CDR3 DNA: TGTGCCAGCAGCTTATACGGGAATGAGCAGTTCTTC.

CDR3 amino acids: CAWSVVGTGRGYGYTF. Here the CDR3 DNA reads TGTGCCTGGAGTGTAGTGGGTACAGGGAGAGGCTATGGCTACACCTTC. The V and J genes are TRBV30 and TRBJ1-2; a possible D gene is TRBD1 (6 bases). The germline V gene encodes CDR1 GTSNPN and CDR2 SVGIG (reference sequence). The length of the CDR3 is 16 residues. The ends were cut back, 0 bases at V and 4 bases at J, with 18 bases in the middle.

The chain joins TRBV4-1 to TRBJ1-1; D not resolved. In germline, CDR1 is MGHRA, CDR2 YSYEKL. The CDR3 runs to 16 residues. V was pared by 4 bases and J by 1 base, with 16 bases between. This CDR3 reads CASSRAAAGSNTEAFF. CDR3 bases: TGCGCCAGCAGCCGCGCCGCCGCGGGGTCGAACACTGAAGCTTTCTTT.

This clone was picked up a small number of times. This chain uses TRBV6-6 with TRBJ2-7; D is possibly TRBD2 (6 bases). This CDR3 comprises 16 residues. In germline, CDR1 is MNHNY, CDR2 SVGAGI (reference sequence). V shed 6 bases and J shed 7 bases, with 25 bases lying between them. The CDR3 protein is CASSLQTGTPIREQYF. CDR3 sequence (DNA): TGTGCCAGCAGCCTCCAAACCGGGACTCCGATTCGGGAGCAGTACTTC.

The gene calls are TRBV6-1 and TRBJ1-1; D not resolved. Germline CDR1 is MNHNS and CDR2 is SASEGT. The CDR3 is 14 residues long. V shed 3 bases and J shed 4 bases, with 12 bases lying between them. The CDR3 here is CASSDLTPFTEAFF. The CDR3 nucleotides read TGTGCCAGCAGTGACTTGACACCTTTCACTGAAGCTTTCTTT.